One and the same sample provided the 5 T cell receptor beta chains below, sequenced in a study of T-cell reconstitution after alpha-beta-depleted transplantation in children. TCRbeta library preparation incorporated unique molecular identifiers. From the PCR reads, TCRdb called clonotypes with MiXCR, one entry per CDR3 protein. The data show approximately 510,000 distinct CDR3 sequences, with 15% to 20% seen just once and more than 2.5% held by the top ten. Sample: PBMCs from the stem cell graft donor, taken from the stem cell graft. The receptors stem from a human donor who donated a stem cell graft to a child with acute lymphoblastic leukemia.

This clonotype was observed a few times. This rearrangement joins TRBV19 to TRBJ2-2; 8 positions match TRBD1. CDR1 LNHDA and CDR2 SQIVND come from the germline V gene (reference sequence). Trimming cost V 4 bases and J 4 bases; bases outside gene matches: 5. This CDR3 has 15 amino acids. The CDR3 protein is CASSTQGAGTGELFF. The CDR3 DNA is TGTGCCAGTAGTACCCAGGGGGCGGGCACCGGGGAGCTGTTTTTT.

This clonotype has only a few counts. The chain has TRBV20-1 and TRBJ2-7; D not resolved. V was shortened by 0 bases and J by 4 bases, with 4 bases between the two germline ends. The germline V gene encodes CDR1 DFQATT and CDR2 SNEGSKA (reference sequence). This CDR3 region has 11 residues. The CDR3 sequence is CSAREVYEQYF. The CDR3 DNA is TGCAGTGCTAGAGAAGTTTACGAGCAGTACTTC.

This clonotype was picked up a small number of times. This rearrangement joins TRBV5-6 to TRBJ2-2; no clear D gene. The V end was cut by 3 bases, the J end by 6 bases, with 15 bases between. CDR3 length: 15 amino acids. Germline CDR1 and CDR2: SGHDT and YYEEEE. CDR3 sequence reads: CASSYPWATAGELFF. For the CDR3, the DNA is TGTGCCAGCAGCTACCCTTGGGCGACCGCCGGGGAGCTGTTTTTT.

The chain couples TRBV29-1 to TRBJ1-5; TRBD1 is a possible D gene (5 bases). Germline V gene lookup returns CDR1 SQVTM and CDR2 ANQGSEA. The CDR3 runs to 13 residues. V was cut by 0 bases and J by 3 bases, with 6 bases left in between. The CDR3 nucleotides are TGCAGCGTTGAAGAGGGGCTCAATCAGCCCCAGCATTTT. Translation: CSVEEGLNQPQHF.

J is TRBJ2-5 and V is TRBV7-2; D remains unclear. The V end lost 1 base, the J end lost 4 bases, and 13 bases lay between the germline ends. The CDR3 extends over 15 amino acids. CDR1 is SGHTA and CDR2 is FQGNSA in the germline V gene. The CDR3 region is CASSLGGGGGETQYF. Written as DNA, the CDR3 is TGTGCCAGCAGCTTAGGGGGTGGCGGCGGAGAGACCCAGTACTTC.